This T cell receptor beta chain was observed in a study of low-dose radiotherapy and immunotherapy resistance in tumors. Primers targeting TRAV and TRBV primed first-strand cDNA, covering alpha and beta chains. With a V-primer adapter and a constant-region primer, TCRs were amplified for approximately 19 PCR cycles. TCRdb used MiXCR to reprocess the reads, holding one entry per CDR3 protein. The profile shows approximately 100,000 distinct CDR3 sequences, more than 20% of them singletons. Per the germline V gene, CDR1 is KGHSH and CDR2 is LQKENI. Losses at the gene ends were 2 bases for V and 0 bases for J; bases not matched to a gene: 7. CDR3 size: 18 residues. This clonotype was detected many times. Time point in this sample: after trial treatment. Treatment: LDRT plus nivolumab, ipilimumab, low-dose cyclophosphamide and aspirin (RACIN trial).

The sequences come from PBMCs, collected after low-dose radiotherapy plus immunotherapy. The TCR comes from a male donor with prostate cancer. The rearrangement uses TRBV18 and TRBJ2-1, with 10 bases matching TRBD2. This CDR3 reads CASSPSRLAGDSYNEQFF. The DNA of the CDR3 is TGTGCCAGCTCACCATCGAGACTAGCGGGCGACTCCTACAATGAGCAGTTCTTC.